The 15 T cell receptor beta chains in this list originate from one sample, sequenced in a study of shared clonotypes between healthy human individuals. Sequencing was performed with immunoSEQ multiplex PCR; in TCRdb, only in-frame clones are kept and a portion is missing. The top ten clones hold 0.13% of a sample with some 2 million clones, around 95% of them seen once. Sequenced: naive CD4+ T cells sorted from blood. Indicated subset: CD45RA+ positively selected. The receptors derive from a man aged 18 to 30 in good health.

The chain uses TRBV18 and TRBJ1-2; the D is unclear. Germline assignment: CDR1 KGHSH and CDR2 LQKENI. Trimming removed 0 bases from V and 2 bases from J, with 10 bases in between. The CDR3 extends over 15 amino acids. This chain's CDR3 is CASSPPAQANYGYTF. The CDR3, as DNA: TGTGCCAGCTCACCACCTGCGCAGGCGAACTATGGCTACACCTTC.

The chain joins TRBV5-1 to TRBJ1-6; TRBD1 aligns across 10 bases. Trimming at V came to 0 bases and at J to 6 bases, leaving 3 bases not matched to a gene. Germline V gives CDR1 SGHRS, CDR2 YFSETQ. This CDR3 spans 16 amino acids. The CDR3 region is CASSLARQGANSPLHF. The CDR3 DNA reads as TGCGCCAGCAGCTTGGCTAGACAGGGGGCTAATTCACCCCTCCACTTT.

The chain has TRBV18 and TRBJ2-7; D is uncertain. CDR1 and CDR2 from the germline V gene are KGHSH and LQKENI. This CDR3 contains 13 residues. Trimming cost V 3 bases and J 3 bases, with 9 bases left between them. The DNA of the CDR3 is TGTGCCAGCTCACCGATGGAACTCTACGAGCAGTACTTC. Translating gives CASSPMELYEQYF. The variable domain in full, with the rest retrieved from reference TRBV18 and TRBJ2-7, is NAGVMQNPRHLVRRRGQEARLRCSPMKGHSHVYWYRQLPEEGLKFMVYLQKENIIDESGMPKERFSAEFPKEGPSILRIQQVVRGDSAAYFCASSPMELYEQYFGPGTRLTVT.

Concerning this clone: Other nucleotide sequences in the sample specify the same CDR3. This chain's CDR3 is CASRRTGGYEQYF. The CDR3 nucleotides are TGTGCCAGTAGAAGGACAGGAGGGTACGAGCAGTACTTC. V usage is TRBV19 and J usage is TRBJ2-7, with D tentatively TRBD1 (7 bases). The V gene's germline CDR1 is LNHDA and CDR2 SQIVND (reference sequence). V lost 6 bases to trimming and J lost 4 bases, with 13 bases between them. This CDR3 has 13 residues.

This rearrangement joins TRBV10-3 to TRBJ2-5; D is possibly TRBD2 (6 bases). This CDR3 has 13 amino acids. The V and J ends lost 5 bases and 7 bases respectively, with 14 bases between them. The germline gives CDR1 ENHRY, CDR2 SYGVKD. Written as DNA, the CDR3 is TGTGCCATCAGTTCGACGGGGGATGGGACCCAGTACTTC. The encoded protein is CAISSTGDGTQYF.

Only a few counts were recorded for this clone. The same CDR3 can be traced to other DNA sequences in this sample. The rearrangement links TRBV30 to TRBJ2-3; D tentatively reads TRBD1 or TRBD2 (6 bases each). The germline gives CDR1 GTSNPN, CDR2 SVGIG (reference sequence). V was cut by 5 bases and J by 9 bases, with 12 bases left in between. The CDR3 spans 11 residues. CDR3 sequence: CAWSGAGTQYF. CDR3 nucleotide sequence: TGTGCCTGGTCGGGGGCGGGAACGCAGTATTTT. The entire variable domain, with the rest obtained from reference TRBV30 and TRBJ2-3, is as follows: SQTIHQWPATLVQPVGSPLSLECTVEGTSNPNLYWYRQAAGRGLQLLFYSVGIGQISSEVPQNLSASRPQDRQFILSSKKLLLSDSGFYLCAWSGAGTQYFGPGTRLTVL.

The chain combines TRBV6-5 with TRBJ2-3, with 7 bases that match TRBD1. Germline trimming cut 0 bases from V and 0 bases from J; bases unmatched to any gene: 3. CDR3 size: 16 residues. Germline CDR1 reads MNHEY; CDR2 reads SVGAGI. CDR3 in amino acids: CASSYSGTASTDTQYF. CDR3 DNA: TGTGCCAGCAGTTACTCGGGGACAGCTAGCACAGATACGCAGTATTTT.

The chain links TRBV27 to TRBJ2-2; possibly TRBD1 or TRBD2 for D (5 bases each). The CDR3 has 14 residues. Germline V gene sequence: CDR1 MNHEY, CDR2 SMNVEV (reference sequence). Trimming took 8 bases from V and 2 from J, leaving 12 bases between them. CDR3: CASAQGVNTGELFF. The CDR3 region has the DNA TGTGCCAGCGCCCAGGGAGTAAACACCGGGGAGCTGTTTTTT.

In the case of this clone: A junction end diverges from the germline sequence, so it may reflect a read error. The V gene is TRBV7-7, the J gene TRBJ2-1; the match to TRBD2 covers 14 bases. Germline values: CDR1 SSHAT, CDR2 FNYEAQ (reference sequence). The CDR3 has 16 residues. The CDR3 is CASSPGLAGGGDEQFF. CDR3 sequence (DNA): TGTGCTAGCAGCCCTGGACTAGCGGGAGGAGGAGATGAGCAGTTCTTC.

The CDR3 is CASSFWTGAAEQYF. The CDR3 coding sequence is TGTGCCAGCAGCTTTTGGACAGGGGCTGCCGAGCAGTACTTC. The J gene is TRBJ2-7, the V gene TRBV7-2; 9 nucleotides match TRBD1. Germline values: CDR1 SGHTA, CDR2 FQGNSA. This CDR3 region has 14 residues. V lost 3 bases and J lost 6; bases outside the gene matches: 6.

This rearrangement joins TRBV4-3 to TRBJ2-7; D remains ambiguous. Looked up from germline, CDR1 is LGHNA and CDR2 is YSLEER. The CDR3 has 15 residues. V lost 4 bases and J lost 2, with 15 bases in between. In DNA, the CDR3 is TGCGCCAGCAGCCTCCAGTCCAGATCCACCTACGAGCAGTACTTC. Translated, it gives CASSLQSRSTYEQYF.

The J gene is TRBJ1-6, the V gene TRBV6-5; D not resolved. Germline values: CDR1 MNHEY, CDR2 SVGAGI. V was pared by 11 bases and J by 5 bases, with 13 bases between. The CDR3 has 13 amino acids. The CDR3, as DNA: TGTGCCTCAGCTCAGGAGAATAATTCACCCCTCCACTTT. Translation gives CASAQENNSPLHF.

This chain connects TRBV5-1 to TRBJ2-3; D not resolved. This CDR3 spans 14 amino acids. The V end was cut by 4 bases, the J end by 0 bases, with 9 bases between. CDR1 and CDR2 from the germline V gene are SGHRS and YFSETQ. CDR3: CASSPGFSTDTQYF. For the CDR3, the DNA is TGCGCCAGCAGCCCAGGATTCAGCACAGATACGCAGTATTTT.

The chain carries TRBV2 and TRBJ2-7, with TRBD2 matching over 10 bases. CDR3 length: 14 amino acids. CDR1 and CDR2 (germline): SNHLY, FYNNEI. V lost 7 bases, J lost 2 bases, and 5 bases stayed unmatched. As DNA, the CDR3 is TGTGCCAGCACGTGGACTAGCGGAACCTACGAGCAGTACTTC. It codes for CASTWTSGTYEQYF. Full variable domain (outside the CDR3, taken from reference TRBV2 and TRBJ2-7): EPEVTQTPSHQVTQMGQEVILRCVPISNHLYFYWYRQILGQKVEFLVSFYNNEISEKSEIFDDQFSVERPDGSNFTLKIRSTKLEDSAMYFCASTWTSGTYEQYFGPGTRLTVT.

Concerning this clone: One end of the junction does not line up with germline, which may come from a read error. The V and J genes are TRBV6-1 and TRBJ2-1; D remains ambiguous. The germline gives CDR1 MNHNS, CDR2 SASEGT. The CDR3 runs to 14 residues. CDR3 protein: CASRGNQGRAAMIF. The DNA of the CDR3 is TGTGCCAGCAGAGGGAATCAAGGAAGAGCCGCAATGATCTTC.